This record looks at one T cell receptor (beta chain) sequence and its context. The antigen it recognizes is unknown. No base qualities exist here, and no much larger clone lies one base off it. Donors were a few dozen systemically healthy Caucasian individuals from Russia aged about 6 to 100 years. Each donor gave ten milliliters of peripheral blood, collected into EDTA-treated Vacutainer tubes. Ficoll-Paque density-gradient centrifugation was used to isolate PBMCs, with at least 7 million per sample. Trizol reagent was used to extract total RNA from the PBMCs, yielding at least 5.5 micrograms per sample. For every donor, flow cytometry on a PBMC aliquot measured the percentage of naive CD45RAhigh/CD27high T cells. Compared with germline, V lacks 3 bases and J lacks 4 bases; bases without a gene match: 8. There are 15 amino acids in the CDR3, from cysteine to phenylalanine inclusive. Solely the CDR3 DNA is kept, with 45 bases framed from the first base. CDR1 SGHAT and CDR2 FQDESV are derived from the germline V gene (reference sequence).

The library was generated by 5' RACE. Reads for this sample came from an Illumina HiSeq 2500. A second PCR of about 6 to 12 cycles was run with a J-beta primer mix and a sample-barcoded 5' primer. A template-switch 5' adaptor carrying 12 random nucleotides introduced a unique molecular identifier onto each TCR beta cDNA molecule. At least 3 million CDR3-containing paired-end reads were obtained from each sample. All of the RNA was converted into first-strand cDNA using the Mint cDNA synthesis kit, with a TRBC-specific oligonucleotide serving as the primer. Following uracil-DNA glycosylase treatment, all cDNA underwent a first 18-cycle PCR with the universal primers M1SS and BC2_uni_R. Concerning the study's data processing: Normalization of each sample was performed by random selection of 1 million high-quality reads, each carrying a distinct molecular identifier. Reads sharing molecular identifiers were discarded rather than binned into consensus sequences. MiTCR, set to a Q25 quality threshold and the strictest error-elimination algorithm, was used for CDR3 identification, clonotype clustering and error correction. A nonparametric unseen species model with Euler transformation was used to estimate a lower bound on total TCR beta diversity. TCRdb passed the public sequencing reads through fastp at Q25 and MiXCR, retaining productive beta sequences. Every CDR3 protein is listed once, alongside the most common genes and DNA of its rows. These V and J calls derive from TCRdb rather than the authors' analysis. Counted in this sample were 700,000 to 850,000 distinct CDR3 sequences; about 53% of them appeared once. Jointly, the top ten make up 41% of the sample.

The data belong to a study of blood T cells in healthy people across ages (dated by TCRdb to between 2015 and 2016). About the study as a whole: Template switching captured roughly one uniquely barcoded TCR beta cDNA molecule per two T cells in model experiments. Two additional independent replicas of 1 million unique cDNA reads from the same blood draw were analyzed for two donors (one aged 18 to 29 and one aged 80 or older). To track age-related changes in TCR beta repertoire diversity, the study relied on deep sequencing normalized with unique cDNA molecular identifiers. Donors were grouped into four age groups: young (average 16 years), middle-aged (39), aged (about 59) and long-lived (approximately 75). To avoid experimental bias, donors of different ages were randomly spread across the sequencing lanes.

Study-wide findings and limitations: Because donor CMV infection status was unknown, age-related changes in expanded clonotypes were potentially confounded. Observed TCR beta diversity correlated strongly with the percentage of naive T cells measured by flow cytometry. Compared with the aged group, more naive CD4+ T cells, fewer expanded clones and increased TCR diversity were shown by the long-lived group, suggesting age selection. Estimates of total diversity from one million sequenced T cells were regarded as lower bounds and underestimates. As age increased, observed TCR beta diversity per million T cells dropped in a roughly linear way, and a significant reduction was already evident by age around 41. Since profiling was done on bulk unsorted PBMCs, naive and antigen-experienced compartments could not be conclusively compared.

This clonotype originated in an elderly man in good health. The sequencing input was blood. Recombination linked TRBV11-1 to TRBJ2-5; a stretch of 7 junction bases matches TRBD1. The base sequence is TGTGCCAGCAGCTTTACTAACAGGGGTTCAGAGACCCAGTACTTC. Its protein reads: CASSFTNRGSETQYF.